Below are 18 T cell receptor beta chains sequenced from a single sample in a study of Tregs in tolerant kidney transplant recipients. The nonmyeloablative bone marrow transplants came from related graft donors, with transient mixed chimerism. Sequencing was performed with immunoSEQ multiplex PCR; in TCRdb, only in-frame clones are kept and a portion is missing. The sample holds 25,000 or so clones. This material consisted of CD4+ T cells from blood (PBMCs), taken 6 months after the transplant. These receptor sequences come from a human patient who received a combined kidney and bone marrow transplant. Some T cells may arise from the graft donor.

CDR3 sequence reads: CASSQRGTFGDTFSGANVLTF. The DNA read from the CDR3 is TGCGCCAGCAGCCAGAGGGGGACATTCGGGGACACCTTCTCTGGGGCCAACGTC. The chain joins TRBV5-1 to TRBJ2-6; D might be TRBD1 (6 bases). The observed sequence ends 3 residues before the CDR3 terminus, with the missing tail filled in from the germline J gene. The V gene lost 4 bases and the J gene lost 0 bases, with 26 bases spanning the gap. The V gene's germline CDR1 is SGHRS and CDR2 YFSETQ. The CDR3 runs 21 residues.

About this clone: The read ends 3 residues shy of where the CDR3 ends; the end is completed using the germline J gene. V and J are TRBV29-1 and TRBJ1-1, with TRBD1 matching 9 bases. This CDR3 has 13 residues. Germline V gene sequence: CDR1 SQVTM, CDR2 ANQGSEA. CDR3 amino acids: CSVEGDRASEAFF. The part of the CDR3 DNA that was read is TGCAGCGTTGAGGGGGACAGGGCATCCGAA.

To note about this clone: The read gets to within 3 residues of the CDR3 end, and the germline J gene fills in the rest. The chain employs TRBV6-2 or TRBV6-3 and TRBJ2-7, with 10 bases aligning to TRBD1. V shed 7 bases and J 1 base; nucleotides not matched to a gene: 10. This CDR3 is 16 amino acids long. Per the germline V gene, CDR1 is MNHEY and CDR2 is SVGEGT. CDR3 DNA (partial): TGTGCCAGCACCCTCATCATGGGACAGGGGTCCTACGAG. Translated: CASTLIMGQGSYE. The CDR3 in full is CASTLIMGQGSYEQYF.

A remark on this clone: Read data end 3 residues before the CDR3 end; the end is taken from the germline J gene. V is TRBV5-1 and J is TRBJ1-2; D perhaps matches TRBD1 (6 bases). The V gene lost 0 bases and the J gene lost 4 bases, with 16 bases spanning the gap. CDR3 length: 16 amino acids. From germline, CDR1 is SGHRS and CDR2 YFSETQ. The CDR3 sequence: CASSLAPAGGLYGYTF. The part of the CDR3 DNA that was read is TGCGCCAGCAGCTTGGCCCCGGCGGGGGGCCTCTATGGC.

The CDR3 DNA, read in part, is TGTGCCATCAGTGGACGGGGGAGCTCCTATAATTCACCC. Residues: CAISGRGSSYNSP. The complete CDR3 sequence is CAISGRGSSYNSPLHF. J is TRBJ1-6 and V is TRBV10-3; TRBD1 is a possible D gene (5 bases). Read data end 3 residues before the CDR3 end; the end is taken from the germline J gene. V lost 4 bases and J lost 0, with 10 bases in between. The CDR3 is 16 residues long. The germline CDR1 and CDR2 sequences are ENHRY and SYGVKD.

Regarding this clone: The read ends 3 residues early relative to the CDR3; the germline J gene fills the gap. This chain uses TRBV7-2 with TRBJ1-6, with 8 bases aligning to TRBD1. The J segment lost 8 bases and the V segment lost 3 bases, leaving 3 bases of the junction unmatched. Germline V gives CDR1 SGHTA, CDR2 FQGNSA. The CDR3 runs 14 residues. The CDR3 protein is CASSFDRGDSPLHF. Partial CDR3 DNA: TGTGCCAGCAGCTTCGACAGGGGTGATTCACCC. The whole variable domain, filled in from reference TRBV7-2 and TRBJ1-6, reads GAGVSQSPSNKVTEKGKDVELRCDPISGHTALYWYRQSLGQGLEFLIYFQGNSAPDKSGLPSDRFSAERTGGSVSTLTIQRTQQEDSAVYLCASSFDRGDSPLHFGNGTRLTVT.

Notes on this clone: The missing CDR3 end, 3 residues past where the read stops, is filled in from the germline J gene. The V call is TRBV20-1, the J call TRBJ2-7; D unresolved. This CDR3 spans 11 amino acids. V was pared by 4 bases and J by 2 bases, with 6 bases between. CDR1 and CDR2 from the germline V gene are DFQATT and SNEGSKA (reference sequence). The sequenced part of the CDR3 DNA is TGCAGTGCTATACTTGCCTACGAG. Translating gives CSAILAYE. The whole CDR3 reads CSAILAYEQYF.

Comments on this clone: Read data end 3 residues before the CDR3 end; the end is taken from the germline J gene. This chain links TRBV19 with TRBJ1-2; 8 bases align to TRBD1. Germline V lookup: CDR1 LNHDA, CDR2 SQIVND (reference sequence). The CDR3 is made up of 15 amino acids. The V and J ends lost 3 bases and 1 base, in that order; junction bases with no gene match: 4. The CDR3 loop reads CASSMWDRFNYGYTF. The covered CDR3 bases are TGTGCCAGTAGTATGTGGGACAGGTTTAACTATGGC.

Points on this clone: Sequencing ends 3 residues short of the CDR3 end; the germline J gene provides the rest. The J gene is TRBJ1-1, the V gene TRBV20-1; D gene ambiguous. Germline-derived CDR1 and CDR2 are DFQATT and SNEGSKA (reference sequence). The CDR3 runs 15 residues. The V and J ends lost 2 bases and 1 base respectively, with 14 bases between them. The CDR3 region is CSARFLGPSNTEAFF. Incomplete CDR3 DNA: TGCAGTGCTAGATTCCTTGGGCCCTCGAACACTGAA.

For this clone: The read ends 3 residues before the CDR3 terminus; that terminus is restored from the germline J gene. The chain joins TRBV18 to TRBJ2-3, with unresolved D. The CDR3 loop spans 12 amino acids. Trimming took 4 bases from V and 1 from J, leaving 3 bases between them. Germline V CDR1 and CDR2: KGHSH, LQKENI. The CDR3 protein is CASSQGTDTQYF. The CDR3 DNA, read in part, is TGTGCCAGCTCACAGGGCACAGATACG.

About this clone: The sequence runs out 3 residues before the end of the CDR3; the remainder is reconstructed from the germline J gene. This chain links TRBV5-6 with TRBJ2-2, with a weak D call TRBD2 (6 bases). The germline V and J ends were trimmed by 6 bases and 4 bases, with 16 bases remaining between them. Germline values: CDR1 SGHDT, CDR2 YYEEEE. This CDR3 contains 15 residues. The CDR3 loop is CASTFERVRTGELFF. The sequenced part of the CDR3 DNA is TGTGCCAGCACCTTTGAGCGGGTCCGCACCGGGGAG.

A remark on this clone: The read terminates 3 residues ahead of where the CDR3 ends, so the germline J gene completes it. The V gene is TRBV10-3, the J gene TRBJ2-7, with 9 bases aligning to TRBD2. The V segment lost 8 bases and the J segment 3 bases; nucleotides outside the gene matches: 5. The CDR3 runs to 13 residues. Germline V gene lookup returns CDR1 ENHRY and CDR2 SYGVKD. Here the CDR3 reads CAIGSGGYYEQYF. The DNA read from the CDR3 is TGTGCCATCGGTAGCGGGGGCTACTACGAG.

Note on this clone: The read gets to within 3 residues of the CDR3 end, and the germline J gene fills in the rest. The rearrangement links TRBV6-1 to TRBJ2-5; unclear D gene. CDR3 length: 15 amino acids. CDR1 is MNHNS, CDR2 SASEGT, per germline. With 1 base removed from V and 3 bases from J, the gap between germline ends came to 12 bases. CDR3 loop: CASSEVGRPKETQYF. The sequenced part of the CDR3 DNA is TGTGCCAGCAGTGAAGTGGGCAGACCAAAAGAGACC.

With respect to this clone: One junction end disagrees with the germline gene, perhaps due to a read error. The CDR3 end is not reached by the read, which stops 3 residues before it; the germline J gene fills it in. This rearrangement joins TRBV19 to TRBJ2-2; maybe TRBD1 (5 bases). CDR1 and CDR2 (germline): LNHDA, SQIVND (reference sequence). The CDR3 covers 15 residues. The CDR3 loop is CAGSIPRVLTGELFF. The part of the CDR3 DNA that was read is TGTGCCGGTAGTATCCCCAGGGTTCTCACCGGGGAG.

Concerning this clone: The CDR3 extends 3 residues past the end of the read, so its final part is completed from the germline J gene. This chain links TRBV5-6 with TRBJ1-3; perhaps TRBD1 as D (5 bases). V lost 3 bases and J lost 4, with 14 bases in between. CDR3 length equals 15 residues. Germline CDR1 is SGHDT and CDR2 is YYEEEE. The CDR3 here is CASSWGARGGNTIYF. The CDR3 bases that were read are TGTGCCAGCAGCTGGGGAGCCCGGGGGGGAAACACC.

For this clone: The read ends 3 residues shy of where the CDR3 ends; the end is completed using the germline J gene. The rearrangement joins TRBV5-1 to TRBJ2-7; 9 bases map to TRBD1. The CDR3 length is 15 residues. The V and J ends lost 0 bases and 3 bases, in that order; junction bases with no gene match: 4. Germline values: CDR1 SGHRS, CDR2 YFSETQ. The part of the CDR3 DNA that was read is TGCGCCAGCAGCTTGGTAGGACAGGGGATCTACGAG. Translated: CASSLVGQGIYE. The whole CDR3 reads CASSLVGQGIYEQYF.

To note about this clone: The read terminates 3 residues ahead of where the CDR3 ends, so the germline J gene completes it. The chain uses TRBV6-2 or TRBV6-3 and TRBJ2-1; 8 bases agree with TRBD1. The CDR3 is 14 residues long. The germline gives CDR1 MNHEY, CDR2 SVGEGT. With 9 bases clipped from V and 4 bases from J, the junction kept 8 bases outside the gene matches. CDR3 DNA (partial): TGTGCCAGTCAACTGGACAGGGCTTACAATGAG. This sequence encodes CASQLDRAYNE. The complete CDR3 sequence is CASQLDRAYNEQFF.

Regarding this clone: The read comes to an end 3 residues before the CDR3 does, leaving the germline J gene to fill in the end. The chain has TRBV18 and TRBJ1-2; the match to TRBD1 covers 8 bases. This CDR3 has 15 residues. The V gene's germline CDR1 is KGHSH and CDR2 LQKENI. CDR3 sequence: CASSLQGQASRGYTF. The CDR3 bases that were read are TGTGCCAGCTCACTCCAGGGACAGGCCTCGAGGGGC. The full variable domain, its missing parts supplied by reference TRBV18 and TRBJ1-2, is NAGVMQNPRHLVRRRGQEARLRCSPMKGHSHVYWYRQLPEEGLKFMVYLQKENIIDESGMPKERFSAEFPKEGPSILRIQQVVRGDSAAYFCASSLQGQASRGYTFGSGTRLTVV.